This record looks at one T cell receptor (beta chain) sequence and its context. What this receptor recognizes is not known. No much larger clone is present one base from it, and per-base qualities are unavailable. Unstimulated CD4+ memory cells were also sequenced in three donor pairs, together with CD4+ naive, CD8+ TEMRA, CD8+ naive and CD8+ effector memory subsets. TCRbeta CDR3 sequencing was performed on sorted unstimulated T cells and on proliferating T cells recovered from mixed lymphocyte reactions. Fresh whole blood from ten HLA-typed healthy donors was used as the source from which PBMCs were isolated. These data come from a study of siplizumab effects on memory and regulatory T cells (dated by TCRdb to the late 2010s). With respect to the entire study: The study looked at the effect of siplizumab, an anti-CD2 antibody, on alloreactive T-cell subsets in allogeneic mixed lymphocyte reactions made from human PBMCs. Here is what the overall study found, with its caveats: Whether proliferating Tregs from siplizumab cultures actually had suppressive function was not functionally confirmed. Greater diversity appeared to be present in unstimulated naive T cells than in memory T cells, and a substantial contribution to the alloresponse seemed to be made by naive cells. Siplizumab significantly lowered the cumulative frequency of alloreactive sequences that could be traced to unstimulated CD4+ memory T cells. Among mappable alloreactive CD4+ clones, an average Treg-derived fraction of roughly 70% was observed with siplizumab, compared with 26.9% in control reactions. Because sequences below about 10^-5 frequency were poorly captured, only a minor fraction of alloreactive clones could be mapped to unstimulated subsets. About 75-96% of proliferating CD4+ or CD8+ clones could not be given a naive or memory phenotype.

Library generation was performed with the immunoSEQ multiplex PCR assay. Roughly 10^5 TCR templates per sample were assayed on the deep sequencing platform. Genomic DNA extracted from sorted T cells was used for TCRbeta CDR3 sequencing. Per the original workflow: The R programming language was used for clonal analysis of TCRbeta CDR3 data. Alloreactive CD4+ and CD8+ clones were identified by comparing unstimulated samples to CFSE-low samples taken after the reaction. Regulatory or non-regulatory origin of alloreactive CD4+ clones was assigned by matching sequences to the sorted unstimulated Treg and non-Treg repertoires. Here the immuneACCESS table is served through TCRdb, limited to in-frame sequences with V and J called. Missing clones are a known gap in these copies; in checked studies unresolved V genes cover under half, and the rest lacks a known reason. V and J calls and clone size are as listed in that table; D and trimming were resolved from the DNA. The sample profile shows 26,000 or so clones; 84% of them were found once. Around a quarter of the sample belongs to the ten largest clones.

V loses 2 bases, J loses 2 bases, and the germline ends lie 10 bases apart. From its cysteine to its phenylalanine, the CDR3 spans 14 amino acids. Of all the DNA, just the CDR3 is kept, 42 bases in frame from base 1. The germline V gene specifies MNHEY as CDR1 and SVGAGI as CDR2. This clonotype was obtained from a human donor in good health. Sequences were obtained from memory CD4+ T cells sorted from blood. The cell subset or site label on this specimen signifies: unstimulated CD4+ memory T cells. The V and J segments used are TRBV6-5 and TRBJ2-7; the D gene cannot be resolved reliably. Here the CDR3 is given as CASSYPPPTYEQYF. The bases are TGTGCCAGCAGTTACCCCCCACCTACCTACGAGCAGTACTTC.